The 14 T cell receptor beta chains below all came from one sample that was sequenced in a study of Graves' ophthalmopathy and Graves' hyperthyroidism (dated by TCRdb to about 2018). This sample was sequenced with an Illumina HiSeq 2000. TCR beta CDR3 regions were amplified from RNA transcripts for repertoire sequencing. The first round of RT-PCR was done with HTBI primers and the Qiagen OneStep RT-PCR kit, and was followed by a second round of multiplex PCR, then size selection and purification. In-frame beta chains were kept once TCRdb had trimmed the public reads at Q25 with fastp and called clones with MiXCR. Merged by CDR3 protein, the rows form single entries marked with the most common genes and DNA. In all, the sample holds hundreds of thousands of distinct CDR3 sequences, and about a fifth of those were seen once. Together, the top ten hold approximately 7% of the sample. What was sequenced was peripheral blood. These receptor sequences come from a woman aged 18-29 years with stable Graves' hyperthyroidism. Some clones in this sample may be carry-over from other donors' samples. Donor details come from another sample of the same person, matched by shared clones.

Many counts were recorded for this clonotype. The chain has TRBV28 and TRBJ1-5, with a weak D call TRBD1 (6 bases). V was cut by 3 bases and J by 4 bases, with 13 bases left in between. This CDR3 has 15 amino acids. Germline V gene lookup returns CDR1 MDHEN and CDR2 SYDVKM. The CDR3 is CASSLEGGRNQPQHF. CDR3 DNA sequence: TGTGCCAGCAGTTTGGAAGGGGGGCGAAATCAGCCCCAGCATTTT.

This clonotype was seen many times. Likely a read error: the CDR3 ends without its conserved phenylalanine or tryptophan. The V call is TRBV20-1, the J call TRBJ1-5; D is undetermined. CDR1 is DFQATT, CDR2 SNEGSKA, per germline (reference sequence). The CDR3 runs to 10 residues. V lost 6 bases to trimming and J lost 6 bases, with 6 bases between them. This chain's CDR3 is CSAAGQPQHS. CDR3 in DNA: TGCAGTGCCGCGGGTCAGCCCCAGCATTCT.

At least ten counts were recorded for this clonotype. The gene calls are TRBV20-1 and TRBJ2-7; D is undetermined. V was shortened by 4 bases and J by 4 bases, with 11 bases between the two germline ends. Germline V gene lookup returns CDR1 DFQATT and CDR2 SNEGSKA (reference sequence). The CDR3 loop spans 12 amino acids. The CDR3: CSATPRVYEQYF. The CDR3 coding sequence is TGCAGTGCTACCCCCCGGGTTTACGAGCAGTACTTC.

This clonotype was found many times. V and J are TRBV6-5 and TRBJ1-6; the D gene is possibly TRBD1 (5 bases). This CDR3 region has 14 residues. V gave up 0 bases and J gave up 11 bases, with 11 bases separating them. Germline values: CDR1 MNHEY, CDR2 SVGAGI. The CDR3 bases are TGTGCCAGCAGTTACTCGGGGGTTCAGCCACCCCTCCACTTT. Residues: CASSYSGVQPPLHF.

This clonotype was detected many times. A clone one base away is much larger, so this may be a read error. The V and J genes are TRBV6-5 and TRBJ1-1, with D hard to call. There are 11 residues in the CDR3. Germline CDR1 is MNHEY and CDR2 is SVGAGI. CDR3 in DNA: TGTGCCGGCAGTTACCGTAGTGAAGCTTTCTTT. The encoded protein is CAGSYRSEAFF.

As regards this clonotype: A clone one base away is much larger, so this may be a read error. In this CDR3 the conserved last residue, phenylalanine or tryptophan, is missing, so a read error is likely. The chain couples TRBV29-1 to TRBJ1-3; 8 bases are shared with TRBD1. The CDR3 runs 14 residues. Germline V gene data show CDR1 as SQVTM and CDR2 as ANQGSEA. V gave up 6 bases and J gave up 3 bases; unmatched junction bases: 7. The CDR3 DNA follows: TGCAGCGTGGTGGACAGGGATGGTGGAAACACCATATATTTG. It yields the protein CSVVDRDGGNTIYL.

This clonotype was seen repeatedly, ten times or more. V is TRBV12-3 or TRBV12-4 and J is TRBJ1-2; D is ambiguous. This CDR3 is built from 14 residues. Trimming took 1 base from V and 4 from J, leaving 10 bases between them. The DNA for the CDR3 is TGTGCCAGCAGTTTAGAAACTAACTCCTATGGCTACACCTTC. This gives the protein CASSLETNSYGYTF.

This sequence joins TRBV13 and TRBJ1-1; 7 positions agree with TRBD1. Germline values: CDR1 PRHDT, CDR2 FYEKMQ (reference sequence). The V segment lost 3 bases and the J segment 4 bases; nucleotides outside the gene matches: 8. The CDR3 is 15 residues long. CDR3 protein: CASSFRQGGVTEAFF. In nucleotides, the CDR3 is TGTGCCAGCAGCTTTAGACAGGGAGGGGTCACTGAAGCTTTCTTT.

This clonotype was recorded many times. This chain connects TRBV5-1 to TRBJ2-7, with TRBD1 matching over 11 bases. The CDR3 contains 14 residues. V shed 4 bases and J 6 bases; nucleotides not matched to a gene: 6. Germline CDR1 is SGHRS and CDR2 is YFSETQ. This chain's CDR3 is CASSAWTGGSEQYF. The CDR3 DNA is TGCGCCAGCAGCGCCTGGACAGGGGGCTCCGAGCAGTACTTC.

This clonotype occurred many times. V is TRBV7-2 and J is TRBJ2-5; D is ambiguous. The CDR3 runs to 17 residues. Trimming took off 0 bases at V and 2 bases at J, with 16 bases between the two ends. Germline CDR1 is SGHTA and CDR2 is FQGNSA. The CDR3 sequence is CASSLAFQDLHQETQYF. CDR3 DNA: TGTGCCAGCAGCTTAGCTTTCCAGGACCTTCATCAAGAGACCCAGTACTTC.

With respect to this clonotype: A much larger clone differs from this one at a single base, so this may be a read error. As the CDR3 is not closed by the conserved phenylalanine or tryptophan, this likely results from a read error. The V call is TRBV15, the J call TRBJ1-2; D gene unclear. Trimming pared 1 base from V and 4 bases from J, leaving 7 bases between. Germline V gene sequence: CDR1 LNHNV, CDR2 YYDKDF (reference sequence). The CDR3 loop spans 13 amino acids. The CDR3 DNA sequence: TGTGCCACCAGCAGAGGTTCGAGCTATGGCTACACCGTC. This translates into CATSRGSSYGYTV.

The V and J genes are TRBV20-1 and TRBJ2-2, with unresolved D. Deletions cut 4 bases from V and 1 base from J, with 7 bases between. This CDR3 is built from 13 residues. Per the germline V gene, CDR1 is DFQATT and CDR2 is SNEGSKA (reference sequence). CDR3 nucleotide sequence: TGCAGTGCTAATCGGAAGAACACCGGGGAGCTGTTTTTT. This encodes CSANRKNTGELFF.

In this sample, this clonotype turned up many times. The chain has TRBV6-1 and TRBJ2-2, with TRBD2 identical over 13 bases. V was clipped by 5 bases and J by 5 bases; unmatched bases: 5. The germline CDR1 and CDR2 sequences are MNHNS and SASEGT. The CDR3 is made up of 16 amino acids. This CDR3 reads CASSTLAGGSTGELFF. DNA for the CDR3: TGTGCCAGCAGTACACTAGCGGGAGGGTCAACCGGGGAGCTGTTTTTT.

At least ten counts were recorded for this clonotype. The V gene is TRBV12-3 or TRBV12-4, the J gene TRBJ2-5; the match to TRBD1 covers 8 bases. The V segment lost 3 bases and the J segment 0 bases; nucleotides outside the gene matches: 6. The CDR3 contains 16 residues. The CDR3 sequence is CASSFGAGGHQETQYF. CDR3 DNA sequence: TGTGCCAGCAGTTTTGGGGCAGGGGGCCACCAAGAGACCCAGTACTTC.